Below, one T cell receptor beta chain is given with its context. This entry comes from a study of blood T cell repertoires in COVID-19. Study-wide background: Both acute and convalescent COVID-19 samples were obtained from the United States, Italy and Spain. T cells, B-cell-depleted T cells, or PBMCs supplied cDNA or gDNA.

Germline CDR1 reads SNHLY; CDR2 reads FYNNEI. The CDR3 has 14 amino acids. The junction had 6 bases not matched to a gene; V was cut back by 11 bases and J by 2 bases. Authors' processing steps: Nucleated cell counts were estimated from reference gene primer amplification. Libraries were prepared by immunoSEQ multiplex PCR; TCRdb keeps only in-frame clonotypes and omits some of them. V, J and clone size are taken as reported in that table, and D and trimming were inferred from the DNA itself. The table records about 170,000 clones, about four fifths of them present only once. The sequenced sample was peripheral blood. The rearrangement joins TRBV2 to TRBJ2-1; 10 bases align to TRBD1. This sequence originates from a woman of 80 years or more with active or convalescent COVID-19. CDR3 protein: CAVKTGGAYNEQFF. DNA for the CDR3: TGTGCCGTCAAGACAGGGGGCGCCTACAATGAGCAGTTCTTC.